A single sample gave rise to the 9 T cell receptor beta chains below, sequenced in a study of patients and donors after allogeneic stem cell transplantation. From the RT-PCR reads, TCRdb called clonotypes with MiXCR, one entry per CDR3 protein. The table lists 400,000 to 500,000 distinct CDR3 sequences, 16% of them singletons. The sequencing sample was made of blood, either unsorted or a sorted T cell fraction (not recorded which). The receptor source for this set is a human donor who was either an allogeneic HSCT recipient or a stem cell or donor lymphocyte infusion donor (not recorded which). It is not recorded whose cells these are; they may come from a transplant donor.

This clonotype showed up just a few times. V and J are TRBV6-1 and TRBJ1-1; 8 bases are shared with TRBD1. V trimming: 7 bases; J trimming: 4 bases; junction bases outside the gene matches: 8. Germline CDR1 is MNHNS and CDR2 is SASEGT. CDR3 length equals 14 residues. The DNA for the CDR3 is TGTGCCAGCACCCGACAGGGGCGCGTCACTGAAGCTTTCTTT. Protein: CASTRQGRVTEAFF.

The rearrangement links TRBV6-5 to TRBJ1-3; D gene uncertain. The germline V gene encodes CDR1 MNHEY and CDR2 SVGAGI. V was trimmed by 4 bases and J by 0 bases, leaving 7 bases between them. This CDR3 has 14 residues. CDR3 sequence: CASSSVGSGNTIYF. The CDR3 nucleotides are TGTGCCAGCAGTTCAGTAGGCTCTGGAAACACCATATATTTT.

This chain uses TRBV29-1 with TRBJ1-1; TRBD1 is a possible D gene (5 bases). The V end was cut by 4 bases, the J end by 2 bases, with 11 bases between. This CDR3 contains 13 residues. CDR1 is SQVTM, CDR2 ANQGSEA, per germline. CDR3 residues: CSVGEGRNTEAFF. For the CDR3, the DNA is TGCAGCGTTGGCGAGGGGCGAAACACTGAAGCTTTCTTT.

A note on this clonotype: A read error may account for a junction end that differs from germline. The chain uses TRBV7-7 and TRBJ2-4; D possibly uses TRBD1 or TRBD2 (5 bases each). Germline V gene lookup returns CDR1 SSHAT and CDR2 FNYEAQ (reference sequence). The CDR3 sequence is 15 residues long. The CDR3 nucleotides read TGTGCTAGCAGCCTCAGGGACCTAGCCAAAAACATTCAGTACTTC. Its protein is CASSLRDLAKNIQYF.

This clonotype occurred a few times. The chain combines TRBV6-2 or TRBV6-3 with TRBJ2-1; D is possibly TRBD2 (6 bases). The germline gives CDR1 MNHEY, CDR2 SVGEGT. Trimming stripped 1 base from V and 7 bases from J, with 11 bases between. CDR3 length equals 14 residues. The CDR3: CASSYFSRGNEQFF. The CDR3 coding sequence is TGTGCCAGCAGTTACTTCTCCCGGGGGAATGAGCAGTTCTTC.

The CDR3 region is CARSPGGGYGYTF. Written as DNA, the CDR3 is TGTGCCAGAAGCCCCGGAGGGGGCTATGGCTACACCTTC. The genes are TRBV7-9 and TRBJ1-2; D possibly corresponds to TRBD1 (6 bases). The CDR3 runs to 13 residues. With 9 bases removed from V and 4 bases from J, the gap between germline ends came to 15 bases. From germline, CDR1 is SEHNR and CDR2 FQNEAQ (reference sequence).

This clonotype was seen many times. DNA for the CDR3: TGTGCCAGCAGTGAAAGGCGGGAGGTATCCTACAATGAGCAGTTCTTC. This gives the protein CASSERREVSYNEQFF. The chain carries TRBV2 and TRBJ2-1; 8 bases fit TRBD2. J was trimmed by 1 base and V by 2 bases; bases with no gene match: 4. Germline values: CDR1 SNHLY, CDR2 FYNNEI. CDR3 length: 16 amino acids.

This clonotype was seen at least ten times. V gene TRBV12-3 or TRBV12-4 combines with J gene TRBJ1-5; no firm D call. The V end was cut by 0 bases, the J end by 4 bases, with 13 bases between. The CDR3 is 16 residues long. The CDR3 sequence is CASSLALGAWNQPQHF. The CDR3 DNA is TGTGCCAGCAGTTTAGCGCTAGGAGCCTGGAATCAGCCCCAGCATTTT.

Only a few counts were recorded for this clonotype. The rearrangement joins TRBV25-1 to TRBJ2-7, with D possibly matching TRBD2 (6 bases). CDR3 length: 13 residues. The germline V gene has CDR1 MGHDK and CDR2 SYGVNS. With 5 bases removed from V and 4 bases from J, the gap between germline ends came to 12 bases. This CDR3 is CASSYPEGYEQYF. The CDR3 bases are TGTGCCAGCAGTTACCCGGAGGGGTACGAGCAGTACTTC.